This TCR beta chain was sequenced for a study of regulatory T cells in long-lasting Graves disease. Time point indicated: newly diagnosed GD, antithyroid drugs for less than 3 months. The TCR library was made from RNA extracted from PBMCs. This clonotype was found many times. Arm-PCR of CDR3 regions and iRepertoire HTBI primers were the basis on which TCR beta libraries were built. Each CDR3 protein gets one entry after TCRdb re-called the multiplex PCR reads with MiXCR. In the table there are over 350,000 distinct CDR3 sequences, about 15% of which are singletons. This same sample was also taken into another study, of T cells in Graves' hyperthyroidism and ophthalmopathy. That report adds: HTBI primers drove first-round RT-PCR of the TCR CDR3. A model using 13 V-J features told ophthalmopathy apart from stable hyperthyroidism. Ophthalmopathy got predicted by the model a median about 6.5 months before its onset.

The receptor comes from a woman between 40 and 50 years old with Graves disease. Sequenced material: peripheral blood mononuclear cells (PBMCs), taken at new diagnosis, from a patient treated with antithyroid drugs.

CDR3 in amino acids: CASSFLGILATNEKLFF. DNA of the CDR3: TGTGCCAGCAGTTTTCTGGGGATCCTCGCAACTAATGAAAAACTGTTTTTT. This rearrangement joins TRBV28 to TRBJ1-4; D remains ambiguous. The CDR3 runs to 17 residues. Germline CDR1 is MDHEN and CDR2 is SYDVKM. Trimming pared 3 bases from V and 0 bases from J, leaving 14 bases between. Full variable domain (remainder filled in from reference TRBV28 and TRBJ1-4): DVKVTQSSRYLVKRTGEKVFLECVQDMDHENMFWYRQDPGLGLRLIYFSYDVKMKEKGDIPEGYSVSREKKERFSLILESASTNQTSMYLCASSFLGILATNEKLFFGSGTQLSVL.